The sequence of this T cell receptor (beta chain) was determined in a study of beta chain features in type 1 diabetes. This clone was seen a few times. The target antigen is unknown. The CDR3 spans 14 residues. CDR1 and CDR2 (germline): MNHEY, SVGAGI. The germline V and J ends were trimmed by 5 bases and 3 bases, with 11 bases remaining between them. General study findings and limits: Lower insertion and higher deletion counts appeared at VDJ junctions in type 1 diabetes patients. Type 1 diabetes patients showed a moderate but significant shortening of TCRB CDR3s in all four CD4+ subsets.

The whole isolated RNA underwent reverse transcription, so sequencing captured expressed TCRB transcripts. TCRdb's table, derived via immunoSEQ multiplex PCR, lists solely in-frame clones and lacks some. Altogether about 340,000 clones are present, approximately 13% being singletons, with the ten largest covering 0.015%. The sample comprised naive CD4+ T cells from blood. The clonotype comes from a woman aged 18-30 years with type 1 diabetes. V and J are TRBV6-5 and TRBJ1-3; possibly TRBD1 for D (6 bases). The CDR3, as DNA: TGTGCCAGCAGTCTCCAGGGGATTGGAAACACCATATATTTT. Its translation: CASSLQGIGNTIYF.